Here is one T cell receptor beta chain with its context. Its antigen remains unknown. V dropped 4 bases and J dropped 2 bases, with 18 bases sitting between them. The CDR3 consists of 16 residues. Germline V gives CDR1 SGHRS, CDR2 YFSETQ. This entry belongs to a study of shared clonotypes between healthy human individuals. Study-wide results and limits: Sharing of clonotypes among donors was expected to vary with sequencing depth.

As defined, naive CD8 cells were CD45RO-negative and positively selected for CCR7, with terminally differentiated effector memory CD45RA+ cells excluded. Only in-frame clones appear in the TCRdb table, and some are missing; sequencing was by immunoSEQ multiplex PCR. The sample records roughly 2.1 million clones, roughly 91% being singletons. The origin of this receptor is a man between 18 and 35 years old in good health. Some clones in this sample may be carry-over from other donors' samples. The specimen sequenced was naive CD8+ T cells from PBMCs. The rearrangement links TRBV5-1 to TRBJ1-1; the D gene is possibly TRBD1 (6 bases). CDR3 bases: TGCGCCAGCAGCCTGGGTCGGGGGGCGTATAACACTGAAGCTTTCTTT. Translated, it gives CASSLGRGAYNTEAFF.